The entry below describes one TCR beta chain. Its antigen is undetermined. The sample originates from a study of cytomegalovirus exposure and HLA in healthy donors. 60 Vbeta and 13 Jbeta primers were used in PCR. Clones were sequenced by immunoSEQ multiplex PCR, and TCRdb holds only the in-frame ones, with some missing. The sample yields around 230,000 clones, over 60% seen once. Findings and caveats of the study: Testing in vitro showed a few CMV-associated chains specific for CMV antigens.

The sequencing sample was made of PBMCs. The receptor's source is a male donor in good health and CMV-seronegative.

CDR3 region: CASTPGWGGDEKLFF. CDR3 nucleotides: TGTGCCAGCACCCCGGGGTGGGGAGGGGATGAAAAACTGTTTTTT. The chain recombines TRBV28 with TRBJ1-4; a possible D gene is TRBD1 (5 bases). V lost 7 bases to trimming and J lost 6 bases, with 18 bases between them. The CDR3 is 15 amino acids. CDR1 and CDR2 (germline): MDHEN, SYDVKM.